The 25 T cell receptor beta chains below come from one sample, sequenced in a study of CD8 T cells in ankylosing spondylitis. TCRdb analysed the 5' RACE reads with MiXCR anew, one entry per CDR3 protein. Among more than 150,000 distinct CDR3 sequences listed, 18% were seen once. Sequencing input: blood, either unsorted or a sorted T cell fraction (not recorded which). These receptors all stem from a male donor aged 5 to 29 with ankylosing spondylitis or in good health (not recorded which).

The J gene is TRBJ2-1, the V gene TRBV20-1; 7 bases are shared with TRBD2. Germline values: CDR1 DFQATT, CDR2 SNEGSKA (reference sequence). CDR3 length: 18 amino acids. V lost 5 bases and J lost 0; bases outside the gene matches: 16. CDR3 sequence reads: CSAYRLAYHGDSYNEQFF. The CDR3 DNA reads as TGCAGTGCTTACAGACTAGCCTATCACGGAGACTCCTACAATGAGCAGTTCTTC.

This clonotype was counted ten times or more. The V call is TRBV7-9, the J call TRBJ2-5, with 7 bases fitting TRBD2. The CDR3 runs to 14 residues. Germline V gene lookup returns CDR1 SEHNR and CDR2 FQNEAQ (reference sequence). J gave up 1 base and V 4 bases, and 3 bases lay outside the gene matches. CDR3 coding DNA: TGTGCCAGCAGCTCCTGGACTAGCCAAGAGACCCAGTACTTC. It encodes CASSSWTSQETQYF.

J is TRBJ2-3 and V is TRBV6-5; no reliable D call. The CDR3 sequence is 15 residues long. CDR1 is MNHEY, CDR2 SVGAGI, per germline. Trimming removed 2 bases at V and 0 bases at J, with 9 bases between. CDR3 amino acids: CASSYGEHSTDTQYF. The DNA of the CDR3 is TGTGCCAGCAGTTACGGGGAACATAGCACAGATACGCAGTATTTT.

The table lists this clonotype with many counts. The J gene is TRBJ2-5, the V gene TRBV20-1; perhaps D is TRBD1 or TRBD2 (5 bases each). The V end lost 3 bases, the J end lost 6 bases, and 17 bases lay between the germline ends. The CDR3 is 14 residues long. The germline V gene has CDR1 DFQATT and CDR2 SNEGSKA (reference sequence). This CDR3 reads CSARLTGALKTQYF. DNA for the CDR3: TGCAGTGCTAGGCTGACCGGGGCTCTAAAGACCCAGTACTTC.

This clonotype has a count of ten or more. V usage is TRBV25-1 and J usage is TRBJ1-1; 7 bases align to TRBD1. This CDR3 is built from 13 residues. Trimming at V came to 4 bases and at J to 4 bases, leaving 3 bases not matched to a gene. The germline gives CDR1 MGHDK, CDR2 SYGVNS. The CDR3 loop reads CASSVAGGTEAFF. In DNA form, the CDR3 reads TGTGCCAGCAGTGTGGCAGGGGGCACTGAAGCTTTCTTT.

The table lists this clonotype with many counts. The CDR3 nucleotides read TGTGCCAGAGGGCCTAGCGGGAGAGGGTGGGAGACCCAGTACTTC. Its protein product is CARGPSGRGWETQYF. V and J are TRBV6-1 and TRBJ2-5, with 10 nucleotides matching TRBD2. The CDR3 sequence is 15 residues long. J lost 5 bases, V lost 9 bases, and 12 bases had no gene match. Germline V gene sequence: CDR1 MNHNS, CDR2 SASEGT.

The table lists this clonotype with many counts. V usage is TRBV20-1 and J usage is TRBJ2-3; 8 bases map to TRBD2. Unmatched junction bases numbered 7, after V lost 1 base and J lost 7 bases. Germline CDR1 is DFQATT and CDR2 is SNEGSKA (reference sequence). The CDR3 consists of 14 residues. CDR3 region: CSARGSGSTNTQYF. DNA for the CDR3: TGCAGTGCTAGAGGGAGCGGGAGTACAAATACGCAGTATTTT.

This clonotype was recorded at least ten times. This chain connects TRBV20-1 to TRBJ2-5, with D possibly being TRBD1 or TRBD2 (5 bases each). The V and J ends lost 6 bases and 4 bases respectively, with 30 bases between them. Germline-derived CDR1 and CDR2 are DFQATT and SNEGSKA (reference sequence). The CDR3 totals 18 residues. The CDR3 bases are TGCAGTGCAGAGCTTCCTTCGGGGCATGGTGGGCCCGGAGAGACCCAGTACTTC. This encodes CSAELPSGHGGPGETQYF.

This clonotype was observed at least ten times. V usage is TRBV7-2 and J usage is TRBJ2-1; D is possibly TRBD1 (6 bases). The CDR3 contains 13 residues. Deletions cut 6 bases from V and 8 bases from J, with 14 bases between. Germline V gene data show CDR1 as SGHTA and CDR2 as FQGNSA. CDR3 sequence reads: CASSPPGVHEQFF. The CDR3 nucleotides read TGTGCCAGCAGTCCCCCAGGGGTACATGAGCAGTTCTTC.

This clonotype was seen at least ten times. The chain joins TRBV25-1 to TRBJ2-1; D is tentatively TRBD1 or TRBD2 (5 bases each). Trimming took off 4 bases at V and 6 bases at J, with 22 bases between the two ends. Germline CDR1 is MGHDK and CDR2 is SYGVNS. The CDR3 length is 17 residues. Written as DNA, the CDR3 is TGTGCCAGCAGTGGTCCAAAGGGGACCCCCGCACCCAATGAGCAGTTCTTC. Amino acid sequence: CASSGPKGTPAPNEQFF.

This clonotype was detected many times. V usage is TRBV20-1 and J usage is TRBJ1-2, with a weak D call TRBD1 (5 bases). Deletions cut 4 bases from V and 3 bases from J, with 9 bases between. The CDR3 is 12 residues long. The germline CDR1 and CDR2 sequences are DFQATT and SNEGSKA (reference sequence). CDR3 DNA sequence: TGCAGTGCTACTCCAGGGTACTATGGCTACACCTTC. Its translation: CSATPGYYGYTF.

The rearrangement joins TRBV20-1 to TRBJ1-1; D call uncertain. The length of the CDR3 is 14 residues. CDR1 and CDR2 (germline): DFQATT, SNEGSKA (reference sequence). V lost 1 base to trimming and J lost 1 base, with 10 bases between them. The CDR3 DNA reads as TGCAGTGCTAGAGGAAGCAGCACGAACACTGAAGCTTTCTTT. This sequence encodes CSARGSSTNTEAFF.

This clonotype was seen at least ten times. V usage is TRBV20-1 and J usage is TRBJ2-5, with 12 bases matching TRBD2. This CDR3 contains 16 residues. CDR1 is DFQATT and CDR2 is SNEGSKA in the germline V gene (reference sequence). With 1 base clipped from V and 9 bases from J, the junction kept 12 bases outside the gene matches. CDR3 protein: CSARAGTSGPFSAQYF. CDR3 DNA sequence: TGCAGTGCTAGAGCAGGGACTAGCGGGCCCTTCTCGGCCCAGTACTTC.

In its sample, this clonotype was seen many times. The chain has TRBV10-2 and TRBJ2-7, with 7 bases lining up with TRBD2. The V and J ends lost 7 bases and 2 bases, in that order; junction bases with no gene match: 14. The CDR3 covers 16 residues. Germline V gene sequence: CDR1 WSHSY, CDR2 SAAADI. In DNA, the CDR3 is TGCGCCAGCATCGCCCAGCCCGGACGGGAGGCCTACGAGCAGTACTTC. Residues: CASIAQPGREAYEQYF.

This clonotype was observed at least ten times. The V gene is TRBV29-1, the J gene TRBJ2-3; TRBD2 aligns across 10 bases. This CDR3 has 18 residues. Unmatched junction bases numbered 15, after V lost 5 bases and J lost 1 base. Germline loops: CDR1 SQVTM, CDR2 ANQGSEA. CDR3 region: CSVRHHSLAGEGTDTQYF. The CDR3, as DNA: TGCAGCGTTCGTCACCACTCTCTAGCGGGAGAAGGCACAGATACGCAGTATTTT.

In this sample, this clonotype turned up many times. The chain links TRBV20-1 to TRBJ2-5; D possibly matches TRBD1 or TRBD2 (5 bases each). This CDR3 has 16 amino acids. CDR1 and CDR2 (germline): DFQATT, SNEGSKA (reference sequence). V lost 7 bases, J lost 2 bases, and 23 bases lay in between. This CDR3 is CSGQLPTGRLQETQYF. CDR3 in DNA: TGCAGTGGCCAACTCCCGACGGGACGGCTACAAGAGACCCAGTACTTC.

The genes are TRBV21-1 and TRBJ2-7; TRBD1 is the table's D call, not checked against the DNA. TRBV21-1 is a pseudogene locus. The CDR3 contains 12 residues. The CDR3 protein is CASSNGTYEQYV. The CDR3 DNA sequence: TGTGCCAGCAGCAACGGGACCTACGAGCAGTACGTC.

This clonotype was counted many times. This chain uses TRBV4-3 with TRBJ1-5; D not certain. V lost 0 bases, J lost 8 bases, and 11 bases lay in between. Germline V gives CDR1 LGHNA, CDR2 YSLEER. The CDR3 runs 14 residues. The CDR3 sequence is CASSQDSQIEPQHF. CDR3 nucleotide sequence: TGCGCCAGCAGCCAAGACAGCCAAATCGAGCCCCAGCATTTT.

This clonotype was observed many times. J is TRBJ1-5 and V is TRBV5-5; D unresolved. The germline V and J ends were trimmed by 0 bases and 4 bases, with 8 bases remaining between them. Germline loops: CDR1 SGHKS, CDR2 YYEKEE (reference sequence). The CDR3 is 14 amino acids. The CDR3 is CASSLEGRNQPQHF. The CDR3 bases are TGTGCCAGCAGCTTGGAAGGGAGAAATCAGCCCCAGCATTTT.

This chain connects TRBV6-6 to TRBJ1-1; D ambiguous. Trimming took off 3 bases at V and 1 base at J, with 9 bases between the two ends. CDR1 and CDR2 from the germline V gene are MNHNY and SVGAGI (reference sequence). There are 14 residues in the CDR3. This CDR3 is CASSYLQSNTEAFF. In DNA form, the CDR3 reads TGTGCCAGCAGTTATTTGCAATCGAACACTGAAGCTTTCTTT.

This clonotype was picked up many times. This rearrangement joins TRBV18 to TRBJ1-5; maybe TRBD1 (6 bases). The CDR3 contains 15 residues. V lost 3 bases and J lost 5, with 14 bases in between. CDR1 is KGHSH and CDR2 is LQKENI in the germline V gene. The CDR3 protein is CASSPQQGLDQPQHF. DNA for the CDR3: TGTGCCAGCTCACCCCAACAGGGTCTCGATCAGCCCCAGCATTTT.

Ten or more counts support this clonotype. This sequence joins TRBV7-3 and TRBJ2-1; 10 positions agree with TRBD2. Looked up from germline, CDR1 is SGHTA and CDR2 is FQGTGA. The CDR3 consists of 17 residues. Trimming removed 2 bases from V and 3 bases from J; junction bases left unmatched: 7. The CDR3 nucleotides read TGTGCCAGCAGCTTACTGGGTAGCGGGAGGTTCTACAATGAGCAGTTCTTC. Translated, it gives CASSLLGSGRFYNEQFF.

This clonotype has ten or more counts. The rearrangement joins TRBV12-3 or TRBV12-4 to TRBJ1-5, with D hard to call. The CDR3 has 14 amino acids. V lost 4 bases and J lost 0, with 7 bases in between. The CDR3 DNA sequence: TGTGCCAGCAGTTACGCCAGTAGCAATCAGCCCCAGCATTTT. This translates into CASSYASSNQPQHF.

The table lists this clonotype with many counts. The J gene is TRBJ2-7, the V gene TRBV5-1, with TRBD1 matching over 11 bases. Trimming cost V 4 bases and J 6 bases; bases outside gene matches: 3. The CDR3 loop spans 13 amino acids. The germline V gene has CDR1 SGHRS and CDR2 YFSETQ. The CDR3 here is CASSPGTGGEQYV. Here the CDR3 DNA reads TGCGCCAGCAGCCCTGGGACAGGGGGCGAGCAGTACGTC.

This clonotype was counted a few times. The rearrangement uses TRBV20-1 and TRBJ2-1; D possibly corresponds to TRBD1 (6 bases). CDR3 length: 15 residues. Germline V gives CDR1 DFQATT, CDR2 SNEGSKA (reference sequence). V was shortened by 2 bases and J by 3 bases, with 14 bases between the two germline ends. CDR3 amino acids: CSARKLGQHYNEQFF. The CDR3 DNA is TGCAGTGCTAGAAAGCTAGGACAGCACTACAATGAGCAGTTCTTC.